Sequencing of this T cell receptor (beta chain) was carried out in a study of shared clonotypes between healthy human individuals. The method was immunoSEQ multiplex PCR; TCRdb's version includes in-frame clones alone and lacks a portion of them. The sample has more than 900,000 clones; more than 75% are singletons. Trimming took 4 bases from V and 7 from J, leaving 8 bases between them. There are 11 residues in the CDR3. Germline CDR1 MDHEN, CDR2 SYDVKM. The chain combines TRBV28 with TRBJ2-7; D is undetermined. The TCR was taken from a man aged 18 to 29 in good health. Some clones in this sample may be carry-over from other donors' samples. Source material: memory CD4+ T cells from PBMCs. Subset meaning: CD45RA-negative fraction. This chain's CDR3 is CASSSTKEQYF. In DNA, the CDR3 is TGTGCCAGCAGTTCAACCAAAGAGCAGTACTTC.